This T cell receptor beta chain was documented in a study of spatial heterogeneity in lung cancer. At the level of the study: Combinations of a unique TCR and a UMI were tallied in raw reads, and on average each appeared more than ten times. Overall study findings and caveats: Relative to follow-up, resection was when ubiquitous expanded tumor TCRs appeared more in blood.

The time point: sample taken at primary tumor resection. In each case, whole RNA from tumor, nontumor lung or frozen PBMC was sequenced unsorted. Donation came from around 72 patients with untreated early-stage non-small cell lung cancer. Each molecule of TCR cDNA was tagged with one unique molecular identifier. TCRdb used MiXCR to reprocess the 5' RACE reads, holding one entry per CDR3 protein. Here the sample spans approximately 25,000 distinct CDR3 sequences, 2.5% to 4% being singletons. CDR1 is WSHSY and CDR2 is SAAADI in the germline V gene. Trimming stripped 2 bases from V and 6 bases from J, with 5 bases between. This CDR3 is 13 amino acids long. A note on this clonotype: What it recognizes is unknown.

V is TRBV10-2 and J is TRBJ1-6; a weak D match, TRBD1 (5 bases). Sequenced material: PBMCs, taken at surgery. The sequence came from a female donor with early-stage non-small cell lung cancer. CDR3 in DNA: TGCGCCAGCAGTGAGGGGGGTAATTCACCCCTCCACTTT. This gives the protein CASSEGGNSPLHF.